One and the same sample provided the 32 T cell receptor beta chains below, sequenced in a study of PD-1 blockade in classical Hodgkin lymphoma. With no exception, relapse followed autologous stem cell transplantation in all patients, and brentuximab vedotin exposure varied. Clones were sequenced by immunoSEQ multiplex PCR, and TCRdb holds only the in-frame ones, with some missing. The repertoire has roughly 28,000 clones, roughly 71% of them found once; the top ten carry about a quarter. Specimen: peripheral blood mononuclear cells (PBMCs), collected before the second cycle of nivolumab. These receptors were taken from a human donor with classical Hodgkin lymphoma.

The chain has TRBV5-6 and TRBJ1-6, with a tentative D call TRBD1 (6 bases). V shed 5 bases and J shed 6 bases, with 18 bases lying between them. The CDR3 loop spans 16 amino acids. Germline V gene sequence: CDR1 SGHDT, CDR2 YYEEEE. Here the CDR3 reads CASSTWVTGINSPLHF. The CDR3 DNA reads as TGTGCCAGCAGTACTTGGGTTACAGGGATTAATTCACCCCTCCACTTT.

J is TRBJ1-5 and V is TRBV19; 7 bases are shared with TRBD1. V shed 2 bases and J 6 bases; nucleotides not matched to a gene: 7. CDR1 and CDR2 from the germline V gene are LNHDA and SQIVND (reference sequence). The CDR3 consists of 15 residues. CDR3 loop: CASSITGTVTQPQHF. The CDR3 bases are TGTGCCAGTAGTATAACCGGGACAGTGACTCAGCCCCAGCATTTT.

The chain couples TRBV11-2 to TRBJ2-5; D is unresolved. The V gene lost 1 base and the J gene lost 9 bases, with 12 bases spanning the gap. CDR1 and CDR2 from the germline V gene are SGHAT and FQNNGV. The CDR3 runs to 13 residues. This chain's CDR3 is CASSLVSSLAQYF. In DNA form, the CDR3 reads TGTGCCAGCAGCTTAGTTAGCTCCTTGGCCCAGTACTTC.

CDR3 bases: TGTGCCAGCAGACCAGGACAGGGGGCCAATGAGCAGTTCTTC. It translates to CASRPGQGANEQFF. V usage is TRBV6-5 and J usage is TRBJ2-1; 11 bases line up with TRBD1. The CDR3 has 14 amino acids. From germline, CDR1 is MNHEY and CDR2 SVGAGI. Trimming took 6 bases from V and 6 from J; bases not matched to a gene: 4.

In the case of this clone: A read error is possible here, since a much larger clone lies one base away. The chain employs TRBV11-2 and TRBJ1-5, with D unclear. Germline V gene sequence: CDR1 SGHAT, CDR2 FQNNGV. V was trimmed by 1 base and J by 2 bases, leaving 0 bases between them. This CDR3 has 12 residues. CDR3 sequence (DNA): TGTGCCAGCAGCTTAGGCAATCAGCCCCAGCATTTT. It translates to CASSLGNQPQHF.

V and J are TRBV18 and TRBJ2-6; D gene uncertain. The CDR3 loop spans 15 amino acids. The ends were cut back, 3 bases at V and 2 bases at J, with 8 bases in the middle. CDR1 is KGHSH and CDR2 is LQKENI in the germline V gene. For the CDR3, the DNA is TGTGCCAGCTCACCCATGGGCGCTGGGGCCAACGTCCTGACTTTC. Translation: CASSPMGAGANVLTF.

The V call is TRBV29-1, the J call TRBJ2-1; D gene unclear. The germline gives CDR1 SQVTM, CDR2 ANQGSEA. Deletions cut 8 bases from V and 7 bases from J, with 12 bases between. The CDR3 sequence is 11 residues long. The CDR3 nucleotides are TGCAGCTCCCAAGATTGGAATGAGCAGTTCTTC. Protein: CSSQDWNEQFF.

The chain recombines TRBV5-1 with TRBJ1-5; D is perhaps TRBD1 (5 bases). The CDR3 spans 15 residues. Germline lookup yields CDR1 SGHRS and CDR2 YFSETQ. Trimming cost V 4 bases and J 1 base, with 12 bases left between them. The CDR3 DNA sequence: TGCGCCAGCAGCGAGTCCGGGGCAAGCAATCAGCCCCAGCATTTT. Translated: CASSESGASNQPQHF.

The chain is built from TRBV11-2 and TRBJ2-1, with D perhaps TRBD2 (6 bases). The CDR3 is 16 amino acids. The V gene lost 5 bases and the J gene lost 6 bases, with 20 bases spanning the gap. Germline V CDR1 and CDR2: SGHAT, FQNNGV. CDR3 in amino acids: CASSRGIGGTLNEQFF. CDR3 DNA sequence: TGTGCCAGCAGCCGGGGCATCGGCGGGACCCTCAATGAGCAGTTCTTC. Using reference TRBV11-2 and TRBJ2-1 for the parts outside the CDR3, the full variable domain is EAGVAQSPRYKIIEKRQSVAFWCNPISGHATLYWYQQILGQGPKLLIQFQNNGVVDDSQLPKDRFSAERLKGVDSTLKIQPAKLEDSAVYLCASSRGIGGTLNEQFFGPGTRLTVL.

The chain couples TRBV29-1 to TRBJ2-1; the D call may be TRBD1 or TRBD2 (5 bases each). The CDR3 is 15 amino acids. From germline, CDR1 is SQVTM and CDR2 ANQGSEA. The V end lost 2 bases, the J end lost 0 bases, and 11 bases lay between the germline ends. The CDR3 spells CSVELRGSSYNEQFF. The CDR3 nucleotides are TGCAGCGTTGAATTGAGGGGAAGCTCCTACAATGAGCAGTTCTTC.

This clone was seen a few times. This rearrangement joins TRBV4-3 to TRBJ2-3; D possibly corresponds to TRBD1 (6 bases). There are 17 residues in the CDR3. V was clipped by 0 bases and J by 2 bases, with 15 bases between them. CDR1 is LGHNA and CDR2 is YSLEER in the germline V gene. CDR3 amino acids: CASSQDRYREHTDTQYF. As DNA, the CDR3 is TGCGCCAGCAGCCAAGATCGGTACAGGGAGCACACAGATACGCAGTATTTT.

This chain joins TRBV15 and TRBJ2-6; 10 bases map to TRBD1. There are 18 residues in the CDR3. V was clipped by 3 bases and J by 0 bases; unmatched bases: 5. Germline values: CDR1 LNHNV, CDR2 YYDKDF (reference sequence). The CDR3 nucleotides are TGTGCCACCAGCAGTCCGGGACAGGGGACCTCTGGGGCCAACGTCCTGACTTTC. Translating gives CATSSPGQGTSGANVLTF.

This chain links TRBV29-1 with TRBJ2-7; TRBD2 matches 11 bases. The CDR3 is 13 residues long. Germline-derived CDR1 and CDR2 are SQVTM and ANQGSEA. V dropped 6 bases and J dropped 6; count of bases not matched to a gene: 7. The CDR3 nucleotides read TGCAGCGTGAAAACTAGCGGGAGCGGCGAGCAGTACTTC. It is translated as CSVKTSGSGEQYF.

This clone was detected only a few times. CDR3 loop: CASSQLLYQETQYF. CDR3 sequence (DNA): TGTGCCAGCAGCCAACTCTTGTACCAAGAGACCCAGTACTTC. The chain combines TRBV16 with TRBJ2-5, with D unclear. V was shortened by 2 bases and J by 0 bases, with 7 bases between the two germline ends. The CDR3 runs to 14 residues. Germline V lookup: CDR1 KGHSY, CDR2 FQNENV.

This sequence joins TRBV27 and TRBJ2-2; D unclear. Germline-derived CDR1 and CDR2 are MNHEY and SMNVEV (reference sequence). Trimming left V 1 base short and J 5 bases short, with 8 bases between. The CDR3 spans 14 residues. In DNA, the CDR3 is TGTGCCAGCAGTTTATTTGTAAAGACCGGGGAGCTGTTTTTT. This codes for CASSLFVKTGELFF.

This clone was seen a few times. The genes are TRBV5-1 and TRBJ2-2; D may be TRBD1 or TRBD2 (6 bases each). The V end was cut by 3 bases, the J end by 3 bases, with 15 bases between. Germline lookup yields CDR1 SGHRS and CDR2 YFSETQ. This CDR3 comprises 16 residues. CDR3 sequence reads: CASSWDRGGYTGELFF. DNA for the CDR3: TGCGCCAGCAGCTGGGACCGAGGGGGGTACACCGGGGAGCTGTTTTTT.

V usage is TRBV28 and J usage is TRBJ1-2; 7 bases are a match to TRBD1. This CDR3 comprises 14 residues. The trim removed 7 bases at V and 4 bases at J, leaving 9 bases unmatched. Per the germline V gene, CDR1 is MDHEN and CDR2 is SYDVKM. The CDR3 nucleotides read TGTGCCAGCACCCCGGGACAGCGACCCTATGGCTACACCTTC. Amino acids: CASTPGQRPYGYTF.

The DNA for the CDR3 is TGTGCCAGCAGTTTATACGGGGGAAGGGCTGAAGCTTTCTTT. Translating it yields CASSLYGGRAEAFF. The rearrangement uses TRBV27 and TRBJ1-1; TRBD1 might be the D (5 bases). The ends were cut back, 1 base at V and 6 bases at J, with 12 bases in the middle. Germline CDR1 is MNHEY and CDR2 is SMNVEV (reference sequence). CDR3 size: 14 residues.

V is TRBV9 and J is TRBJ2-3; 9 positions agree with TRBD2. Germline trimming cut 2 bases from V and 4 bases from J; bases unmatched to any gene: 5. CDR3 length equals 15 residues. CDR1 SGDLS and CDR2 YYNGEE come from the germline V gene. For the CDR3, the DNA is TGTGCCAGCAGCGTTGCGGGGGGGCCCGCAGATACGCAGTATTTT. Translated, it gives CASSVAGGPADTQYF.

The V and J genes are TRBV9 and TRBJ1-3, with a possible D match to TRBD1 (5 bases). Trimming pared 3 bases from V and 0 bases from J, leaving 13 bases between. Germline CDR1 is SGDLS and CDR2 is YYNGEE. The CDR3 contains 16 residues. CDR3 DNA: TGTGCCAGCAGCGGGGGCGGCACACACTCTGGAAACACCATATATTTT. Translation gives CASSGGGTHSGNTIYF.

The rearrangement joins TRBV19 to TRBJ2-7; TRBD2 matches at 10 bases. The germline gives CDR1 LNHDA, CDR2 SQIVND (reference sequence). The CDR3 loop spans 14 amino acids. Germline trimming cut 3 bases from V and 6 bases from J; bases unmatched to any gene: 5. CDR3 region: CASSILAGVAEQYF. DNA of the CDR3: TGTGCCAGTAGTATTCTAGCGGGAGTTGCCGAGCAGTACTTC.

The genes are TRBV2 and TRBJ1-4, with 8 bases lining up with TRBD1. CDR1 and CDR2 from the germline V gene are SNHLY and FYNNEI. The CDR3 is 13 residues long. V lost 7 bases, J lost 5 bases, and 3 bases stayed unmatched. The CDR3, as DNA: TGTGCCAGCACCAGGACAGGGAATGAAAAACTGTTTTTT. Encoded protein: CASTRTGNEKLFF.

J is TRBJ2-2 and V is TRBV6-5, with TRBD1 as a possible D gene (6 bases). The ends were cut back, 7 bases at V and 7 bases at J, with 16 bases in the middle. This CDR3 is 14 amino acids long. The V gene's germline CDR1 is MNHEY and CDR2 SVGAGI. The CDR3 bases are TGTGCCAGCAATAGCGTGGGGGCCCGCGGGGAGCTGTTTTTT. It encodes CASNSVGARGELFF.

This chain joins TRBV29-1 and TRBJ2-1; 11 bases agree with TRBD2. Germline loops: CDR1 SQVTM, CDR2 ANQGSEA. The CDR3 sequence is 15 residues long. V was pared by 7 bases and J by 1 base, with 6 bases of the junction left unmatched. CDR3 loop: CSGTGLAVSYNEQFF. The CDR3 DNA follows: TGCAGCGGAACGGGACTAGCGGTGTCCTACAATGAGCAGTTCTTC.

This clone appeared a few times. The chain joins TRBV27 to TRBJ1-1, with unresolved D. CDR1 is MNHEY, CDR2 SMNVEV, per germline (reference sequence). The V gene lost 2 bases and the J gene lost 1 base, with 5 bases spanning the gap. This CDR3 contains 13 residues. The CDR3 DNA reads TGTGCCAGCAGTTTACGGAGGAACACTGAAGCTTTCTTT. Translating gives CASSLRRNTEAFF.

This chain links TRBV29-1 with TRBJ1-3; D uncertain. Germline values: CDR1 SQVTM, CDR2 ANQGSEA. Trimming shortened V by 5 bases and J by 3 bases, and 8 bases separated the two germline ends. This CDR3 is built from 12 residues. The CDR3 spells CSVLSDGNTIYF. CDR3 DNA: TGCAGCGTTTTGTCAGATGGAAACACCATATATTTT.

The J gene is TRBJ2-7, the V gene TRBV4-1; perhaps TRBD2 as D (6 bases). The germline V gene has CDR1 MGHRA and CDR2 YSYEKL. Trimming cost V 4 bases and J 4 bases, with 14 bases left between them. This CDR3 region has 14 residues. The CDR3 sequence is CASSLYPGEYEQYV. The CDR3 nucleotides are TGCGCCAGCAGCCTCTACCCGGGGGAATACGAGCAGTACGTC.

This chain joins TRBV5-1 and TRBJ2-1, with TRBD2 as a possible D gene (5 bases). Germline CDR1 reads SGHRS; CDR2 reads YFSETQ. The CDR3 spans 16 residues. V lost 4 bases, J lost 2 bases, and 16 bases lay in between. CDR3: CASSLTSGNAYNEQFF. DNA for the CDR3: TGCGCCAGCAGCCTTACTAGTGGGAACGCCTACAATGAGCAGTTCTTC.

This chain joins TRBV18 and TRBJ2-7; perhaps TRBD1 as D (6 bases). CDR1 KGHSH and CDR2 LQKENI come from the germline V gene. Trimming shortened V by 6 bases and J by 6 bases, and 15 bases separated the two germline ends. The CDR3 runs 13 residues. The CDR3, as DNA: TGTGCCAGCTCTTCTAGGCAGGGGAGCGAGCAGTACGTC. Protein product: CASSSRQGSEQYV.

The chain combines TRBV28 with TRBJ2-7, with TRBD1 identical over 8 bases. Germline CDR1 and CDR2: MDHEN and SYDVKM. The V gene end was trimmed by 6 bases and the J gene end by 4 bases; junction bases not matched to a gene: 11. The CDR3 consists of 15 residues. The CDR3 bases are TGTGCCAGCAGCGCCCCCCGGACAGGGTCGTACGAGCAGTACTTC. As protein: CASSAPRTGSYEQYF.

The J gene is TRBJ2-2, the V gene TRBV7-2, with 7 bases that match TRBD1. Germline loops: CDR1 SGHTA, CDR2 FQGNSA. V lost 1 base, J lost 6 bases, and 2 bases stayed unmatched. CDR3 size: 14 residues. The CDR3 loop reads CASSLVRGPGELFF. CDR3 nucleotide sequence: TGTGCCAGCAGCTTAGTAAGGGGGCCCGGGGAGCTGTTTTTT.

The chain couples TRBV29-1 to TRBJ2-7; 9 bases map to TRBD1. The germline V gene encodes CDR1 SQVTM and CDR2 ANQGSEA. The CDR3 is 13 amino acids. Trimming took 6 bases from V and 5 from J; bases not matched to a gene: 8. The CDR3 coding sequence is TGCAGCGTCCGGGGGGACAGGGATAACGAGCAGTACGTC. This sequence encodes CSVRGDRDNEQYV.